This record concerns one T cell receptor (beta chain) sequence. The data derive from a study of blood T cell repertoires in COVID-19. Study-wide context: Sites across the United States, Italy and Spain contributed samples from acute and convalescent COVID-19. T cells, B-cell-depleted T cells, or PBMCs supplied cDNA or gDNA.

Assay: immunoSEQ multiplex PCR; the TCRdb copy retains only in-frame clones and omits some. Among under 95,000 clones listed, around 79% were seen once. The material sequenced was peripheral blood. The sequence was collected from a man between 45 and 60 years old with active or convalescent COVID-19.

The CDR3 sequence: CASNRGLAAHNEQFF. CDR3 nucleotides: TGTGCCAGCAACAGGGGGCTAGCGGCCCACAATGAGCAGTTCTTC. This chain links TRBV4-2 with TRBJ2-1; 9 bases align to TRBD1. The CDR3 runs to 15 residues. CDR1 is LGHNA and CDR2 is YNFKEQ in the germline V gene. J was trimmed by 5 bases and V by 7 bases; bases with no gene match: 9.